The T cell receptor (beta chain) under discussion was sequenced for a study of metastatic and nonmetastatic thyroid tumors (dated by TCRdb to 2020 to 2022). Regarding the study in general: Repertoires were compared across peripheral blood and tumor or nodule tissue samples from malignant and benign thyroid patients.

This clone was counted ten times or more. Its cognate antigen has yet to be identified. No clone much larger than this one lies a single base away; base qualities are absent. No patient had received any treatment before thyroid surgery. Using T-cell receptor beta sequencing, the researchers looked back retrospectively at clinical samples from patients, gathered between about 2011 and 2018. Library generation was performed with PCR. Sequencer: Illumina HiSeq 4000. High-throughput sequencing was used to profile the CDR3 region of the TCR beta-chain in every patient. The authors' pipeline ran thus. Drawing on CDR3 differences between clinicopathological groups, the researchers built a classifier meant to tell apart patients with distant-metastatic papillary thyroid cancer. Repertoire diversity was assessed with the Shannon index, and tumor-blood repertoire similarity with the Morisita-Horn index. Through fastp at Q25 and MiXCR, TCRdb rebuilt clones from the public reads, retaining in-frame beta chains. TCRdb, rather than the study authors, made the V and J calls. This sample has 84,000 or so clones in its table, and 8% to 9.5% of those were observed once. Roughly 10% of the sample is taken by the ten largest.

From the cysteine through the phenylalanine, the CDR3 covers 15 amino acids. Only CDR3 DNA remains: 45 bases, in frame from the first base. Clipping removes 5 bases from V and 0 bases from J, with 0 as the unmatched junction base count. Sequences MNHEY (CDR1) and SMNVEV (CDR2) are obtained from the germline V gene (reference sequence). Overall results and qualifications from the work: In both blood and tumor samples, TCR beta diversity was reported to be significantly higher in malignant tumors than in benign nodules.

The chain was built from TRBV27 and TRBJ1-4, and 10 junction bases match TRBD1. Sequencing used blood. The TCR originated in a female donor with papillary thyroid cancer or a benign thyroid nodule (not recorded which). Some clones in this sample may be carry-over from other donors' samples. CDR3 loop: CASSGTGATNEKLFF. The DNA sequence is TGTGCCAGCAGTGGGACAGGGGCAACTAATGAAAAACTGTTTTTT.